A selection of T cell receptor beta chains follows, all from one sample in a study of Ad26.COV2.S vaccination and SARS-CoV-2 variants. The repertoire was sequenced with immunoSEQ multiplex PCR; TCRdb's copy has only in-frame clones and lacks some. Of about 400,000 clones listed, roughly 90% are singletons. Source: peripheral blood, taken in a trial of Ad26.COV2.S vaccine versus placebo. The receptors originated from a person aged 18-60 years who received the Ad26.COV2.S COVID-19 vaccine or a placebo. Each CDR3 is given with its conserved first and last residue. A D gene is named only where the DNA matches it firmly. Clone size is stated in some rows and not others, as once, few, many or a class when expanded.

J: TRBJ2-3
V: TRBV4-1
D: TRBD2
size: .
CDR3: CASSQEGLAADTQYF
DNA: TGCGCCAGCAGCCAAGAGGGACTAGCAGCAGATACGCAGTATTTT

J: TRBJ1-2
V: TRBV19
D: TRBD1
size: .
CDR3: CASMDRTEGPYGYTF
DNA: TGTGCCAGTATGGACAGGACGGAGGGCCCCTATGGCTACACCTTC

J: TRBJ2-1
V: TRBV20-1
D: .
size: .
CDR3: CSARRGGEQFF
DNA: TGCAGTGCTAGAAGGGGGGGTGAGCAGTTCTTC

J: TRBJ2-4
V: TRBV3-1/TRBV3-2
D: .
size: .
CDR3: CASSQGLRPPRSWNIQYF
DNA: TGTGCCAGCAGCCAAGGCCTAAGGCCACCTAGATCGTGGAACATTCAGTACTTC

J: TRBJ2-5
V: TRBV7-3
D: TRBD2
size: .
CDR3: CASSQSGSQETQYF
DNA: TGTGCCAGCAGCCAAAGCGGGAGTCAAGAGACCCAGTACTTC

J: TRBJ1-4
V: TRBV28
D: .
size: .
CDR3: CASRSTGYNEKLFF
DNA: TGTGCCAGCAGGTCGACAGGTTATAATGAAAAACTGTTTTTT

J: TRBJ1-2
V: TRBV6-5
D: .
size: .
CDR3: CATQLRGNYGYTF
DNA: TGTGCCACCCAACTCAGAGGGAACTATGGCTACACCTTC

J: TRBJ2-6
V: TRBV3-1/TRBV3-2
D: .
size: .
CDR3: CASSARTTSGGANVLTF
DNA: TGTGCCAGCAGCGCGCGAACTACTAGTGGTGGGGCCAACGTCCTGACTTTC

J: TRBJ2-7
V: TRBV6-6
D: TRBD1
size: .
CDR3: CASSTLGQTYEQYF
DNA: TGTGCCAGCAGTACCCTGGGACAGACCTACGAGCAGTACTTC

J: TRBJ2-7
V: TRBV13
D: TRBD1
size: few
CDR3: CASSFPGQGTYLAEQYF
DNA: TGTGCCAGCAGCTTCCCAGGACAGGGTACATATCTCGCCGAGCAGTACTTC

J: TRBJ2-5
V: TRBV28
D: .
size: once
CDR3: CASRETSQGRRTQYF
DNA: TGTGCCAGCAGGGAGACTTCTCAAGGCAGGAGAACCCAGTACTTC

J: TRBJ2-2
V: TRBV28
D: .
size: .
CDR3: CASSLLGLENTGELFF
DNA: TGTGCCAGCAGTTTATTAGGCTTGGAGAACACCGGGGAGCTGTTTTTT

J: TRBJ2-5
V: TRBV11-3
D: .
size: .
CDR3: CASSFLNRLQPDQETQYF
DNA: TGTGCCAGCAGCTTCCTAAATCGTTTGCAGCCAGACCAAGAGACCCAGTACTTC

J: TRBJ1-1
V: TRBV7-4
D: .
size: once
CDR3: CASSWAEEEAFF
DNA: TGTGCCAGCAGCTGGGCGGAAGAAGAAGCTTTCTTT

J: TRBJ2-3
V: TRBV7-2
D: TRBD2
size: .
CDR3: CASSLILPSSGSTDTQYF
DNA: TGTGCCAGCAGCCTAATACTCCCCTCTAGCGGGAGCACAGATACGCAGTATTTT

J: TRBJ2-7
V: TRBV15
D: .
size: few
CDR3: CATSRVPSYEQYF
DNA: TGTGCCACCAGCAGAGTACCCAGCTACGAGCAGTACTTC

J: TRBJ2-5
V: TRBV7-9
D: .
size: once
CDR3: CASSSQETQYF
DNA: TGTGCCAGCAGCTCCCAAGAGACCCAGTACTTC

J: TRBJ2-7
V: TRBV12-2
D: .
size: .
CDR3: CASRLSGGSMGEQYF
DNA: TGTGCAAGTCGCCTCAGTGGTGGGAGTATGGGAGAGCAGTACTTC

J: TRBJ1-5
V: TRBV18
D: .
size: .
CDR3: CASSPRDQPQHF
DNA: TGTGCCAGCTCACCAAGGGATCAGCCCCAGCATTTT

J: TRBJ1-4
V: TRBV11-1
D: .
size: few
CDR3: CASSLNALGKLFF
DNA: TGTGCCAGCAGCTTAAATGCCTTGGGAAAACTGTTTTTT

J: TRBJ2-5
V: TRBV10-3
D: .
size: .
CDR3: CAISRGQHQETQYF
DNA: TGTGCCATCAGCAGGGGTCAACACCAAGAGACCCAGTACTTC

J: TRBJ1-5
V: TRBV4-3
D: .
size: .
CDR3: CASSQEWGSQPQHF
DNA: TGCGCCAGCAGCCAAGAATGGGGATCGCAGCCCCAGCATTTT

J: TRBJ2-1
V: TRBV28
D: TRBD2
size: .
CDR3: CASSLWSGVDNEQFF
DNA: TGTGCCAGCAGTTTATGGAGCGGGGTCGACAATGAGCAGTTCTTC

J: TRBJ2-1
V: TRBV7-9
D: .
size: many
CDR3: CASSPRTGRGADEQFF
DNA: TGTGCCAGCAGCCCTAGGACAGGGAGGGGCGCAGATGAGCAGTTCTTC

J: TRBJ1-6
V: TRBV9
D: .
size: .
CDR3: CASSPDARYNSPLHF
DNA: TGTGCCAGCAGCCCCGACGCCCGCTATAATTCACCCCTCCACTTT

J: TRBJ2-7
V: TRBV28
D: TRBD2
size: .
CDR3: CASSPLFSGLSYEQYF
DNA: TGTGCCAGCAGTCCTTTATTTAGCGGGCTCTCCTACGAGCAGTACTTC

J: TRBJ1-6
V: TRBV6-8
D: TRBD1
size: .
CDR3: CASSYSTQGINSPLHF
DNA: TGTGCCAGCAGTTACTCGACACAGGGGATAAATTCACCCCTCCACTTT

J: TRBJ2-7
V: TRBV2
D: TRBD2
size: .
CDR3: CASSWGLGLALLGEQYF
DNA: TGTGCCAGCAGTTGGGGACTGGGACTAGCCCTCTTGGGGGAGCAGTACTTC

J: TRBJ1-6
V: TRBV5-1
D: .
size: .
CDR3: CASSFHSNSPLHF
DNA: TGCGCCAGCAGTTTTCATAGTAATTCACCCCTCCACTTT

J: TRBJ2-1
V: TRBV2
D: TRBD2
size: .
CDR3: CTSGIYNEQFF
DNA: TGCACGAGCGGGATATACAATGAGCAGTTCTTC

J: TRBJ2-7
V: TRBV28
D: .
size: .
CDR3: CASLGLGQDEQYF
DNA: TGTGCCAGTCTCGGTCTGGGGCAAGACGAGCAGTACTTC

J: TRBJ2-3
V: TRBV7-6
D: TRBD2
size: once
CDR3: CASSFRVAGVTDTQYF
DNA: TGTGCCAGCAGCTTCCGGGTAGCGGGAGTCACAGATACGCAGTATTTT

J: TRBJ2-1
V: TRBV2
D: TRBD2
size: .
CDR3: CASSVTSGRADEQFF
DNA: TGTGCCAGCAGTGTAACGAGCGGGAGGGCGGATGAGCAGTTCTTC

J: TRBJ1-1
V: TRBV12-5
D: TRBD1
size: .
CDR3: CASGLPMTGGSTEAFF
DNA: TGTGCTAGTGGTTTGCCGATGACAGGGGGAAGCACTGAAGCTTTCTTT

J: TRBJ2-1
V: TRBV12-3/TRBV12-4
D: .
size: once
CDR3: CASSLWGAGEQFF
DNA: TGTGCCAGCAGTTTATGGGGGGCTGGGGAGCAGTTCTTC

J: TRBJ1-1
V: TRBV11-3
D: .
size: .
CDR3: CASSLEQGPTEAFF
DNA: TGTGCCAGCAGCTTAGAACAGGGCCCCACTGAAGCTTTCTTT

J: TRBJ1-4
V: TRBV11-2
D: TRBD1
size: .
CDR3: CASSSPQGAGEKLFF
DNA: TGTGCCAGCAGCTCGCCGCAGGGGGCAGGTGAAAAACTGTTTTTT

J: TRBJ2-1
V: TRBV6-2/TRBV6-3
D: TRBD1
size: .
CDR3: CASSGDREYNEQFF
DNA: TGTGCCAGCAGTGGGGACAGGGAATACAATGAGCAGTTCTTC

J: TRBJ2-7
V: TRBV3-1/TRBV3-2
D: TRBD2
size: .
CDR3: CASSHEGTSIREQYF
DNA: TGTGCCAGCAGCCATGAAGGGACTAGCATCCGCGAGCAGTACTTC

J: TRBJ2-1
V: TRBV4-2
D: TRBD2
size: .
CDR3: CASSQSSGRPYNEQFF
DNA: TGTGCCAGCAGCCAATCTAGCGGGAGACCCTACAATGAGCAGTTCTTC

J: TRBJ1-2
V: TRBV6-4
D: .
size: .
CDR3: CASSDSLWTAGRYTF
DNA: TGTGCCAGCAGTGACTCGCTCTGGACAGCTGGCCGCTACACCTTC

J: TRBJ1-5
V: TRBV7-2
D: .
size: few
CDR3: CASSLGIIRGRDNQPQHF
DNA: TGTGCCAGCAGCTTAGGGATCATCCGGGGGCGAGACAATCAGCCCCAGCATTTT

J: TRBJ1-6
V: TRBV3-1/TRBV3-2
D: .
size: once
CDR3: CASTIRGADGSPLHF
DNA: TGTGCCAGCACGATTAGAGGGGCTGATGGTTCACCCCTCCACTTT

J: TRBJ2-5
V: TRBV7-3
D: .
size: .
CDR3: CASSLWIGETQYF
DNA: TGTGCCAGCAGCTTATGGATTGGGGAGACCCAGTACTTC

J: TRBJ1-1
V: TRBV7-3
D: .
size: .
CDR3: CASSPPLSTEAFF
DNA: TGTGCCAGCAGCCCCCCCCTCTCGACTGAAGCTTTCTTT

J: TRBJ2-1
V: TRBV30
D: .
size: .
CDR3: CAWIRQGHREQFF
DNA: TGTGCCTGGATCAGGCAGGGTCATCGCGAGCAGTTCTTC

J: TRBJ2-5
V: TRBV3-1/TRBV3-2
D: .
size: .
CDR3: CASSQTRETQYF
DNA: TGTGCCAGCAGTCAAACGAGAGAGACCCAGTACTTC

J: TRBJ2-5
V: TRBV5-1
D: .
size: .
CDR3: CASSLGSQETQYF
DNA: TGCGCCAGCAGCTTGGGATCCCAAGAGACCCAGTACTTC

J: TRBJ2-7
V: TRBV7-8
D: TRBD1
size: .
CDR3: CASNKGTGGVMYEQYF
DNA: TGTGCCAGCAACAAGGGGACAGGGGGCGTAATGTACGAGCAGTACTTC

J: TRBJ2-4
V: TRBV19
D: .
size: .
CDR3: CASSGLISPNIQYF
DNA: TGTGCCAGTAGTGGCCTTATTAGTCCCAACATTCAGTACTTC

J: TRBJ2-3
V: TRBV3-1/TRBV3-2
D: .
size: once
CDR3: CASSHGADTQYF
DNA: TGTGCCAGCAGCCACGGTGCAGATACGCAGTATTTT

J: TRBJ2-2
V: TRBV7-2
D: .
size: .
CDR3: CASSLGSGELFF
DNA: TGTGCCAGCAGTCTCGGTTCCGGGGAGCTGTTTTTT

J: TRBJ2-3
V: TRBV1
D: .
size: .
CDR3: CTSSSQGADTQYF
DNA: TGCACCAGCAGCTCACAGGGTGCAGATACGCAGTATTTT